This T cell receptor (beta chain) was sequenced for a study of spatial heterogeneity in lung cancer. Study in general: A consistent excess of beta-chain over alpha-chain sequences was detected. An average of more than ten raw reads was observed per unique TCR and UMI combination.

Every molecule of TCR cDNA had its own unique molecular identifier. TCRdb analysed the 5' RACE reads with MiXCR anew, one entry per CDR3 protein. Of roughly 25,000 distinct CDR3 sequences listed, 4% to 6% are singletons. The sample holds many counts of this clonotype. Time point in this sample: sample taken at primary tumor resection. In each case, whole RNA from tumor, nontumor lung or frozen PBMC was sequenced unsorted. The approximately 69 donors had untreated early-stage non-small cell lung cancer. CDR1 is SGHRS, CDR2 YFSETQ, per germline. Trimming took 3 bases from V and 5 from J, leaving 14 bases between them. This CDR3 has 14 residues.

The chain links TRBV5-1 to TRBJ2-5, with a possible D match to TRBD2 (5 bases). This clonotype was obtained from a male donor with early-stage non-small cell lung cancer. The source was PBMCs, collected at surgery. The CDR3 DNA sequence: TGCGCCAGCAGCTCGGGCACGGGAAGGGAGACCCAGTACTTC. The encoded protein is CASSSGTGRETQYF.